This T cell receptor (beta chain) was recovered during a study of response to subunit inactivated influenza vaccine. TCRdb used MiXCR to reprocess the RT-PCR reads, holding one entry per CDR3 protein. The table has about 570,000 distinct CDR3 sequences, 11% seen once. The CDR3 consists of 15 residues. Germline V CDR1 and CDR2: SGHRS, YFSETQ. V was pared by 4 bases and J by 2 bases, with 8 bases of the junction left unmatched. This clonotype occurred a few times. A further study also used this sample, focusing on T cells expressing NK-cell markers. As that study records: Making the TCR beta cDNA relied on 5'RACE template switching with UMIs. It was from sorted CD3+CD56+NKG2C+, CD3+CD56+NKG2C- and CD3+CD56-NKG2C+ T cells that TCR beta repertoires came.

The source is a man aged 50 or older who received an inactivated influenza vaccine. Sequences were derived from PBMCs from blood, sampled on the day of vaccination. This rearrangement joins TRBV5-1 to TRBJ1-2, with 7 bases that match TRBD1. CDR3 protein: CASSPDRQGNYGYTF. CDR3 nucleotides: TGCGCCAGCAGCCCCGACCGACAGGGCAACTATGGCTACACCTTC.